The rows below give T cell receptor beta chains drawn from one sample of a study of T cell responses to AZD1222 COVID-19 vaccine. The repertoire was sequenced with immunoSEQ multiplex PCR; TCRdb's copy has only in-frame clones and lacks some. The table shows roughly 160,000 clones, with around nine tenths occurring only once. This sample comprised peripheral blood, obtained 28 days after the second AZD1222 dose. Receptors originate from an adult who received the AZD1222 COVID-19 vaccine. The CDR3 runs from the conserved cysteine through the conserved F or W. D genes are given only for firm matches. The size field is filled for only some rows; it gives once, few, many or a size class.

D gene,CDR3 length,V gene,clone size,J gene,CDR3 DNA,CDR3 protein
TRBD1,17,TRBV5-4,NA,TRBJ1-1,TGTGCCAGCAGCCCGGGCCCGGGACAGTCTATGAACACTGAAGCTTTCTTT,CASSPGPGQSMNTEAFF
NA,19,TRBV4-3,NA,TRBJ2-7,TGCGCCAGCAGCCAAGATGTTGGCTTGGCGGGCGGTACGATCTACGAGCAGTACTTC,CASSQDVGLAGGTIYEQYF
NA,13,TRBV10-3,NA,TRBJ2-5,TGTGCCATCAGTGGGGGGCAGGAGGAGACCCAGTACTTC,CAISGGQEETQYF
NA,15,TRBV5-8,NA,TRBJ2-2,TGTGCCAGCAGCGTCCTACAGGCGAACACCGGGGAGCTGTTTTTT,CASSVLQANTGELFF
TRBD1,15,TRBV2,NA,TRBJ2-7,TGTGCCAGCAGCCCGGGACAGGCTAGCTCCTACGAGCAGTACTTC,CASSPGQASSYEQYF
NA,13,TRBV12-3/TRBV12-4,NA,TRBJ1-2,TGTGCCAGCAGTTTAGGGCGCTACTATGGCTACACCTTC,CASSLGRYYGYTF
NA,18,TRBV3-1/TRBV3-2,once,TRBJ1-2,TGTGCCAGCAGCCAAGACCGAGGGAAGGGACGAGGGGGCTATGGCTACACCTTC,CASSQDRGKGRGGYGYTF
NA,13,TRBV29-1,once,TRBJ2-4,TGCAGCGCGGGGGCGAGGGCCAAAAACATTCAGTACTTC,CSAGARAKNIQYF
NA,15,TRBV7-9,NA,TRBJ1-3,TGTGCCAGCAGCTTATCAGTCCCCTCGGGAAACACCATATATTTT,CASSLSVPSGNTIYF
NA,12,TRBV3-1/TRBV3-2,NA,TRBJ1-5,TGTGCCAGCAGCCAAGGTGGTCAGCCCCAGCATTTT,CASSQGGQPQHF
NA,14,TRBV5-1,NA,TRBJ1-4,TGCGCCAGCAGCTTGAAAGGACAGAATGAAAAACTGTTTTTT,CASSLKGQNEKLFF
TRBD1,14,TRBV6-5,many,TRBJ1-5,TGTGCCAGCAGGCACAGGGGGGCCAATCAGCCCCAGCATTTT,CASRHRGANQPQHF
NA,14,TRBV6-1,NA,TRBJ1-4,TGTGCCAGCAGTGATTGGGGGACTAATGAAAAACTGTTTTTT,CASSDWGTNEKLFF
NA,14,TRBV5-1,NA,TRBJ2-2,TGCGCCAGCAGCTTCGGGCAGTACACCGGGGAGCTGTTTTTT,CASSFGQYTGELFF
TRBD2,16,TRBV30,NA,TRBJ2-2,TGTGCCTGGAGTGTCGGACTAGCGGGGGCTACCGGGGAGCTGTTTTTT,CAWSVGLAGATGELFF
NA,14,TRBV5-1,NA,TRBJ2-5,TGCGCCAGCAGCTTGTCCCATGGAAGGGAGACCCAGTACTTC,CASSLSHGRETQYF
NA,12,TRBV12-3/TRBV12-4,NA,TRBJ2-7,TGTGCCAGCAGCTTAAGGGGCTACGAGCAGTACTTC,CASSLRGYEQYF
TRBD1,14,TRBV5-4,NA,TRBJ1-1,TGTGCCAGCAGCGGTGACAGGGGGGACACTGAAGCTTTCTTT,CASSGDRGDTEAFF
NA,11,TRBV12-5,once,TRBJ1-2,TGTGCTAGTGGTCTTTTCCGAGGAGACACCTTC,CASGLFRGDTF
TRBD1,16,TRBV4-1,NA,TRBJ2-7,TGCGCCAGCAGCCAAGTCCTAGGACAGGGGACCTACGAGCAGTACTTC,CASSQVLGQGTYEQYF
TRBD1,14,TRBV19,once,TRBJ1-3,TGTGCCAGTAGTGCCGGACAGGGACGTAACACCATATATTTT,CASSAGQGRNTIYF
TRBD1,16,TRBV19,few,TRBJ1-5,TGTGCCAGTAGTGGGGAGACAGGGAGAGTCAATCAGCCCCAGCATTTT,CASSGETGRVNQPQHF
NA,13,TRBV2,NA,TRBJ1-6,TGTGCCAGCAGTGAGCAGCGGGGGGCACCCCTCCACTTT,CASSEQRGAPLHF
NA,15,TRBV2,few,TRBJ1-2,TGTGCCAGCAGACTTCCCGGGACAAGTCGATATGGCTACACCTTC,CASRLPGTSRYGYTF
NA,12,TRBV11-2,NA,TRBJ1-2,TGTGCCAGCAGCTTAGAGGCCGGAGGCTACACCTTC,CASSLEAGGYTF
TRBD1,13,TRBV6-5,few,TRBJ1-2,TGTGCCAGCAGAACAGGGGATCAATATGGCTACACCTTC,CASRTGDQYGYTF
NA,12,TRBV2,NA,TRBJ2-7,TGTGCCAGCAGTGATGAGAATGGGGAGCAGTACTTC,CASSDENGEQYF
NA,15,TRBV4-1,NA,TRBJ1-3,TGCGCCAGCAGCCAAGGACAGCCGGATGGGGCCACCATATATTTT,CASSQGQPDGATIYF
NA,14,TRBV9,NA,TRBJ1-1,TGTGCCAGCAGCGCCGCCAGCATGAACACTGAAGCTTTCTTT,CASSAASMNTEAFF